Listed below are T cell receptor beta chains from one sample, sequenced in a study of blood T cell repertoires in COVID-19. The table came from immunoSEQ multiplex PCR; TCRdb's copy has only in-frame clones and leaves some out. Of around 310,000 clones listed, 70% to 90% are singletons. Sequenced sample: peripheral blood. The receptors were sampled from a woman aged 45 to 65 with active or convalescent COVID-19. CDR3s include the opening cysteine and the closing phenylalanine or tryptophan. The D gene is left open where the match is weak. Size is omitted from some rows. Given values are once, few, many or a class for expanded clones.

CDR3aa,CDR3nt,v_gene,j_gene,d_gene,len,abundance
CASSSIAGLYNEQFF,TGTGCCAGCAGCTCCATAGCGGGGCTTTACAATGAGCAGTTCTTC,TRBV11-2,TRBJ2-1,TRBD2,15,NA
CASSLGQHGVGGLEKLFF,TGTGCCAGCAGCTTGGGACAGCATGGTGTCGGGGGGCTCGAAAAACTGTTTTTT,TRBV5-4,TRBJ1-4,NA,18,NA
CASSSQGIYGYTF,TGTGCCAGCAGTTCTCAGGGGATCTATGGCTACACCTTC,TRBV6-2/TRBV6-3,TRBJ1-2,NA,13,once
CASSFWRACPFF,TGCGCCAGCAGTTTCTGGAGAGCCTGCCCGTTTTTT,TRBV23-1,TRBJ1-4,NA,12,NA
CASSLVTDSYEQYF,TGTGCCAGCAGCCTCGTGACTGACTCCTACGAGCAGTACTTC,TRBV7-9,TRBJ2-7,NA,14,NA
CASSQGGVGNTEAFF,TGCGCCAGCAGCCAAGGGGGGGTGGGGAACACTGAAGCTTTCTTT,TRBV4-1,TRBJ1-1,NA,15,NA
CASSLYFSEQYF,TGCGCCAGCAGCCTCTACTTCTCCGAGCAGTACTTC,TRBV5-1,TRBJ2-7,NA,12,NA
CAISESSGYAEQFF,TGTGCCATCAGTGAGTCGTCGGGGTATGCTGAGCAGTTCTTC,TRBV10-3,TRBJ2-1,NA,14,NA
CASSLSSGGGNIQYF,TGTGCCAGCAGCTTGTCCTCCGGGGGGGGAAACATTCAGTACTTC,TRBV7-8,TRBJ2-4,TRBD2,15,NA
CAINSYSNQPQHF,TGTGCCATCAACAGCTACAGCAATCAGCCCCAGCATTTT,TRBV10-3,TRBJ1-5,NA,13,NA
CASSSTPNTDTQYF,TGTGCCAGCAGCTCCACACCGAACACAGATACGCAGTATTTT,TRBV5-4,TRBJ2-3,NA,14,NA
CASSYARLGNTGELFF,TGTGCCAGCAGTTATGCAAGACTAGGGAACACCGGGGAGCTGTTTTTT,TRBV6-5,TRBJ2-2,NA,16,NA
CASSLAGLPYKQYF,TGTGCCAGCAGCTTAGCAGGGCTCCCCTATAAGCAGTACTTC,TRBV11-2,TRBJ2-7,NA,14,NA
CASSPYDTYNYGYTF,TGTGCCAGCAGCCCCTACGACACCTATAACTATGGCTACACCTTC,TRBV16,TRBJ1-2,NA,15,NA
CASSLWEGASGVYEQYF,TGTGCCAGCAGTTTATGGGAGGGGGCTAGCGGGGTCTACGAGCAGTACTTC,TRBV28,TRBJ2-7,TRBD2,17,NA
CASTPSGGASTQYF,TGTGCCAGTACCCCTAGCGGGGGGGCCTCTACGCAGTATTTT,TRBV19,TRBJ2-3,TRBD2,14,NA
CASSLSLNQPQHF,TGTGCCAGCAGTTTGTCCCTAAATCAGCCCCAGCATTTT,TRBV6-4,TRBJ1-5,NA,13,few
CASSWTGTGNYGYTF,TGTGCCAGCAGTTGGACCGGGACAGGGAACTATGGCTACACCTTC,TRBV6-5,TRBJ1-2,TRBD1,15,once
CASSLSGGEYNEQFF,TGTGCCAGCAGCCTTAGCGGGGGGGAATACAATGAGCAGTTCTTC,TRBV9,TRBJ2-1,TRBD2,15,NA
CATSDLGDTNTGELFF,TGTGCCACCAGTGATTTGGGGGACACGAACACCGGGGAGCTGTTTTTT,TRBV24-1,TRBJ2-2,NA,16,NA
CASSQDLRSGRAGETQYF,TGTGCCAGCAGCCAAGACCTTCGGAGCGGGAGGGCCGGGGAGACCCAGTACTTC,TRBV4-2,TRBJ2-5,TRBD2,18,NA
CASSPPDRGSTEAFF,TGTGCCAGCAGTCCTCCCGACAGGGGGTCCACTGAAGCTTTCTTT,TRBV28,TRBJ1-1,TRBD1,15,NA
CASSSLWGGHQETQYF,TGTGCCAGCAGCTCTTTATGGGGGGGGCACCAAGAGACCCAGTACTTC,TRBV5-4,TRBJ2-5,NA,16,few
CASSPYLAGELFF,TGCGCCAGCAGCCCCTACCTCGCCGGGGAGCTGTTTTTT,TRBV5-1,TRBJ2-2,NA,13,NA
CASSFLDSYEQYF,TGTGCCAGCAGCTTCCTGGACAGCTACGAGCAGTACTTC,TRBV7-2,TRBJ2-7,NA,13,NA
CASSLVRGYEQYF,TGTGCCAGCAGCTTGGTTCGGGGGTACGAGCAGTACTTC,TRBV5-8,TRBJ2-7,NA,13,NA
CASSQLRNSPLHF,TGTGCCAGCAGTCAACTAAGGAATTCACCCCTCCACTTT,TRBV28,TRBJ1-6,NA,13,NA
CASSVSSGSLSDTQYF,TGTGCCAGCAGCGTATCAAGTGGGAGTTTATCAGATACGCAGTATTTT,TRBV9,TRBJ2-3,NA,16,NA
CASSEIAGDGNEQYF,TGTGCCAGCAGCGAGATAGCGGGGGACGGTAACGAGCAGTACTTC,TRBV11-2,TRBJ2-7,TRBD2,15,NA
CASSRGGQYGTNEKLFF,TGTGCCAGCAGCCGCGGCGGGCAATATGGGACTAATGAAAAACTGTTTTTT,TRBV6-2/TRBV6-3,TRBJ1-4,NA,17,NA
CSVGGTGTWTDTQYF,TGCAGCGTTGGCGGGACAGGGACGTGGACAGATACGCAGTATTTT,TRBV29-1,TRBJ2-3,TRBD1,15,NA
CASSEALGGPGYTF,TGTGCCAGCAGTGAAGCGTTAGGGGGTCCTGGCTACACCTTC,TRBV6-1,TRBJ1-2,NA,14,NA
CASSLAREGADTQYF,TGTGCCAGCAGCTTAGCGAGGGAGGGAGCAGATACGCAGTATTTT,TRBV13,TRBJ2-3,TRBD2,15,NA